The 15 T cell receptor beta chains listed next were all sequenced from one sample in a study of T-cell reconstitution after alpha-beta-depleted transplantation in children. The TCRbeta library incorporated unique molecular identifiers. TCRdb re-called the PCR reads with MiXCR, one entry per CDR3 protein. The table has approximately 520,000 distinct CDR3 sequences, over 10% seen once. The input for sequencing was PBMCs, mostly from graft donor cells, taken 180 days after TCRalphabeta/CD19-depleted stem cell transplant. These receptors all come from a female patient between 2 and 10 years old who had a stem cell transplant for aplastic anemia, so the T cells may come from the graft donor.

A few counts support this clonotype. This chain links TRBV12-3 or TRBV12-4 with TRBJ1-6; TRBD1 matches 7 bases. The CDR3 contains 15 residues. The J segment lost 8 bases and the V segment lost 6 bases, leaving 10 bases of the junction unmatched. Here the CDR3 reads CASSLRGVTHSPLHF. The DNA of the CDR3 is TGTGCCAGCAGCCTCAGGGGGGTAACGCATTCACCCCTCCACTTT.

In this sample, this clonotype turned up a few times. This chain uses TRBV15 with TRBJ2-7, with 9 bases identical to TRBD2. The CDR3 length is 14 residues. Trimming removed 0 bases from V and 5 bases from J; junction bases left unmatched: 2. Germline lookup yields CDR1 LNHNV and CDR2 YYDKDF (reference sequence). The CDR3 loop reads CATSRDLAGHEQYV. For the CDR3, the DNA is TGTGCCACCAGCAGAGATCTAGCGGGACACGAGCAGTACGTC.

This clonotype turned up a few times. This rearrangement joins TRBV5-5 to TRBJ2-7, with TRBD1 matching 8 bases. Germline V gives CDR1 SGHKS, CDR2 YYEKEE (reference sequence). The CDR3 loop spans 13 amino acids. The trim removed 2 bases at V and 5 bases at J, leaving 3 bases unmatched. In DNA form, the CDR3 reads TGTGCCAGCAGCTTCAGGACAGGGAACGAGCAGTACTTC. Protein sequence: CASSFRTGNEQYF. The variable domain in full, completed from reference TRBV5-5 and TRBJ2-7, reads DAGVTQSPTHLIKTRGQQVTLRCSPISGHKSVSWYQQVLGQGPQFIFQYYEKEERGRGNFPDRFSARQFPNYSSELNVNALLLGDSALYLCASSFRTGNEQYFGPGTRLTVT.

The J gene is TRBJ2-7, the V gene TRBV7-2, with 8 bases fitting TRBD1. J lost 6 bases, V lost 3 bases, and 13 bases had no gene match. Germline V gene data show CDR1 as SGHTA and CDR2 as FQGNSA. The CDR3 loop spans 16 amino acids. The CDR3 sequence is CASSFSGTGRFSEQYV. CDR3 sequence (DNA): TGTGCCAGCAGCTTCTCCGGGACAGGTCGTTTTAGCGAGCAGTACGTC.

In its sample, this clonotype was seen many times. This chain uses TRBV29-1 with TRBJ2-5; the D is unclear. The CDR3 runs to 11 residues. V was cut by 8 bases and J by 5 bases, with 12 bases left in between. Germline lookup yields CDR1 SQVTM and CDR2 ANQGSEA. The CDR3 region has the DNA TGCAGCCTTGTAGTGGGGGAGACCCAGTACTTC. Protein: CSLVVGETQYF.

This clonotype occurred many times. The genes are TRBV5-5 and TRBJ1-1; D is unresolved. Trimming stripped 4 bases from V and 2 bases from J, with 3 bases between. The CDR3 covers 11 residues. Germline values: CDR1 SGHKS, CDR2 YYEKEE (reference sequence). The CDR3 DNA sequence: TGTGCCAGCAGCCACAACACTGAAGCTTTCTTT. This codes for CASSHNTEAFF.

The V and J genes are TRBV5-1 and TRBJ2-5, with TRBD2 identical over 11 bases. After removal of 5 bases from V and 5 bases from J, the junction contained 5 bases not matched to a gene. CDR1 is SGHRS, CDR2 YFSETQ, per germline. The CDR3 is 14 residues long. The CDR3 DNA reads as TGCGCCAGCAGACTAGCGGGAGAGAGGGAGACCCAGTACTTC. This sequence encodes CASRLAGERETQYF.

The chain has TRBV7-2 and TRBJ2-2; D unresolved. The CDR3 runs to 14 residues. Germline V CDR1 and CDR2: SGHTA, FQGNSA. V was shortened by 1 base and J by 6 bases, with 9 bases between the two germline ends. The CDR3 reads CASSLGPAPGELFF. As DNA, the CDR3 is TGTGCCAGCAGCTTAGGACCTGCTCCCGGGGAGCTGTTTTTT.

The gene calls are TRBV30 and TRBJ2-1; D ambiguous. V was shortened by 3 bases and J by 8 bases, with 11 bases between the two germline ends. Looked up from germline, CDR1 is GTSNPN and CDR2 is SVGIG (reference sequence). This CDR3 contains 12 residues. The DNA for the CDR3 is TGTGCCTGGAGCCCCGGGTCCTATGAGCAGTTCTTC. Translated, it gives CAWSPGSYEQFF.

This clonotype was seen many times. The chain recombines TRBV12-3 or TRBV12-4 with TRBJ2-1; 8 bases are a match to TRBD2. Unmatched junction bases numbered 7, after V lost 2 bases and J lost 7 bases. The CDR3 length is 15 residues. CDR3 in amino acids: CASSLRASGHNEQFF. DNA of the CDR3: TGTGCCAGCAGTTTAAGGGCTAGCGGGCATAATGAGCAGTTCTTC.

The chain combines TRBV6-2 or TRBV6-3 with TRBJ2-1, with TRBD1 matching over 9 bases. Germline lookup yields CDR1 MNHEY and CDR2 SVGEGT. The CDR3 consists of 15 residues. J lost 15 bases, V lost 2 bases, and 14 bases had no gene match. The CDR3 nucleotides are TGTGCCAGCAGTTACCCTAGTCGGCAACCGGGACAGGGGTTCTTC. This codes for CASSYPSRQPGQGFF.

The CDR3 nucleotides read TGTGCCAGCAGCCCCCCCTCCTACAATGAGCAGTTCTTC. Its translation: CASSPPSYNEQFF. This chain connects TRBV11-2 to TRBJ2-1; no clear D gene. The CDR3 totals 13 residues. CDR1 and CDR2 from the germline V gene are SGHAT and FQNNGV. V was shortened by 5 bases and J by 0 bases, with 5 bases between the two germline ends.

This clonotype occurred many times. The CDR3 protein is CASKGASNTGELFF. Written as DNA, the CDR3 is TGTGCCAGCAAGGGGGCTTCGAACACCGGGGAGCTGTTTTTT. The chain couples TRBV6-1 to TRBJ2-2; TRBD1 agrees at 7 bases. The CDR3 loop spans 14 amino acids. J lost 0 bases, V lost 7 bases, and 2 bases had no gene match. Germline CDR1 and CDR2: MNHNS and SASEGT.

This sequence joins TRBV11-2 and TRBJ2-2; D is unclear. The CDR3 is 14 residues long. The V end was cut by 8 bases, the J end by 10 bases, with 20 bases between. Germline lookup yields CDR1 SGHAT and CDR2 FQNNGV. CDR3 coding DNA: TGTGCCAGCGCCCCTCAAGGCGCATGGGAGGAGCTGTTTTTT. Its protein product is CASAPQGAWEELFF.

The V and J genes are TRBV7-2 and TRBJ1-2, with D hard to call. The length of the CDR3 is 14 residues. Germline V lookup: CDR1 SGHTA, CDR2 FQGNSA. V was pared by 1 base and J by 8 bases, with 14 bases between. The CDR3 coding sequence is TGTGCCAGCAGCTTAGTAGGGCTGCGGGGAGGCTACACCTTC. It codes for CASSLVGLRGGYTF.